The 10 T cell receptor beta chains below all came from one sample that was sequenced in a study of identical twins. TCRdb re-derived calls from the 5' RACE reads in MiXCR, one entry per CDR3 protein. The sample holds 1.5 million to 2 million distinct CDR3 sequences; roughly a third are singletons and the top ten take about 0.25%. Specimen: cord blood. The receptors were sampled from a newborn girl in good health.

This sequence joins TRBV27 and TRBJ1-1, with D tentatively TRBD1 (5 bases). Trimming stripped 5 bases from V and 3 bases from J, with 13 bases between. Germline CDR1 MNHEY, CDR2 SMNVEV (reference sequence). The CDR3 has 14 amino acids. The CDR3 protein is CASSRQTAYTEAFF. The CDR3 coding sequence is TGTGCCAGCAGTCGACAGACAGCTTACACTGAAGCTTTCTTT.

The chain combines TRBV7-2 with TRBJ2-2; no reliable D call. Germline CDR1 SGHTA, CDR2 FQGNSA. The CDR3 loop spans 14 amino acids. V lost 1 base, J lost 4 bases, and 7 bases lay in between. This CDR3 reads CASSLVPFTGELFF. In nucleotides, the CDR3 is TGTGCCAGCAGCTTAGTCCCTTTCACCGGGGAGCTGTTTTTT.

The table lists this clonotype with a few counts. This sequence joins TRBV7-8 and TRBJ2-3; possible D gene TRBD2, 6 bases. Trimming pared 5 bases from V and 2 bases from J, leaving 14 bases between. CDR1 and CDR2 (germline): SGHVS, FQNEAQ. The CDR3 length is 15 residues. The CDR3 region is CASSAGLFLTDTQYF. The DNA of the CDR3 is TGTGCCAGCAGCGCGGGACTGTTCCTCACAGATACGCAGTATTTT. The full variable domain, its missing parts supplied by reference TRBV7-8 and TRBJ2-3, is GAGVSQSPRYKVAKRGQDVALRCDPISGHVSLFWYQQALGQGPEFLTYFQNEAQLDKSGLPSDRFFAERPEGSVSTLKIQRTQQEDSAVYLCASSAGLFLTDTQYFGPGTRLTVL.

The chain links TRBV4-1 to TRBJ2-6, with 12 bases lining up with TRBD1. The germline gives CDR1 MGHRA, CDR2 YSYEKL. V lost 0 bases, J lost 4 bases, and 4 bases stayed unmatched. This CDR3 has 18 amino acids. In DNA form, the CDR3 reads TGCGCCAGCAGCCAAGATCCGGGACAGGGGGCCGGGGCCAACGTCCTGACTTTC. Encoded protein: CASSQDPGQGAGANVLTF.

This clonotype turned up a few times. The chain couples TRBV7-8 to TRBJ2-7, with 7 bases lining up with TRBD2. This CDR3 region has 14 residues. The ends lost 2 bases at V and 6 bases at J; junction bases unmatched: 7. Per the germline V gene, CDR1 is SGHVS and CDR2 is FQNEAQ. The CDR3 DNA sequence: TGTGCCAGCAGCTTAACTTGGACTAGAAGCGAGCAGTACTTC. Encoded protein: CASSLTWTRSEQYF.

This clonotype was seen many times. This rearrangement joins TRBV29-1 to TRBJ1-4; D might be TRBD1 (6 bases). V lost 5 bases and J lost 8, with 18 bases in between. CDR1 and CDR2 from the germline V gene are SQVTM and ANQGSEA. The CDR3 covers 14 residues. CDR3 residues: CSVHMEGVGEKLFF. Written as DNA, the CDR3 is TGCAGCGTTCACATGGAGGGGGTAGGAGAAAAACTGTTTTTT.

This clonotype occurred a few times. The chain is built from TRBV12-3 or TRBV12-4 and TRBJ1-2; D unresolved. The CDR3 spans 13 residues. Trimming left V 8 bases short and J 8 bases short, with 18 bases between. CDR3 coding DNA: TGTGCCAGCGATGGCCTGATCCCTGGGGGCTACACCTTC. Its protein is CASDGLIPGGYTF.

Ten or more counts support this clonotype. The rearrangement joins TRBV4-1 to TRBJ2-1, with D perhaps TRBD1 (5 bases). V was cut by 1 base and J by 7 bases, with 14 bases left in between. The germline V gene has CDR1 MGHRA and CDR2 YSYEKL. The CDR3 has 15 amino acids. The CDR3 nucleotides are TGCGCCAGCAGCCAAGGGTTGGCAGGGAAGAATGAGCAGTTCTTC. Translated: CASSQGLAGKNEQFF.

This clonotype was observed at least ten times. The V and J genes are TRBV4-2 and TRBJ2-1; 7 bases agree with TRBD1. J gave up 8 bases and V 0 bases, and 7 bases lay outside the gene matches. The CDR3 loop spans 15 amino acids. The V gene's germline CDR1 is LGHNA and CDR2 YNFKEQ. The CDR3 protein is CASSQEGGYSDEQFF. The CDR3 bases are TGTGCCAGCAGCCAAGAAGGGGGCTATAGTGATGAGCAGTTCTTC.

The V call is TRBV27, the J call TRBJ1-6, with D maybe TRBD1 (5 bases). Trimming removed 5 bases at V and 7 bases at J, with 15 bases between. Germline assignment: CDR1 MNHEY and CDR2 SMNVEV (reference sequence). The CDR3 covers 15 residues. The CDR3 DNA reads TGTGCCAGCAGTCTAACGGGGCCAATGAATTCACCCCTCCACTTT. Translating gives CASSLTGPMNSPLHF.